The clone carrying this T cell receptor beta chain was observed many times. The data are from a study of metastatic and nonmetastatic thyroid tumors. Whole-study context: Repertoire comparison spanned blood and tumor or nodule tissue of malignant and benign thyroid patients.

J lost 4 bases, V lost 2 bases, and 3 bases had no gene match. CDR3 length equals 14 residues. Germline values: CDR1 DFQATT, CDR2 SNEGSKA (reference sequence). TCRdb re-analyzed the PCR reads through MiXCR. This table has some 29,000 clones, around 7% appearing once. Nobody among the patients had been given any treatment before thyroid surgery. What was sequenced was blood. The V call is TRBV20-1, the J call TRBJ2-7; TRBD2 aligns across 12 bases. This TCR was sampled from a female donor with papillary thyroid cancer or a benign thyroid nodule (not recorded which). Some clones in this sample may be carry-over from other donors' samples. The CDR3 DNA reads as TGCAGTGCTAGATCTAGCGGGGGGGCTTACGAGCAGTACTTC. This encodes CSARSSGGAYEQYF.